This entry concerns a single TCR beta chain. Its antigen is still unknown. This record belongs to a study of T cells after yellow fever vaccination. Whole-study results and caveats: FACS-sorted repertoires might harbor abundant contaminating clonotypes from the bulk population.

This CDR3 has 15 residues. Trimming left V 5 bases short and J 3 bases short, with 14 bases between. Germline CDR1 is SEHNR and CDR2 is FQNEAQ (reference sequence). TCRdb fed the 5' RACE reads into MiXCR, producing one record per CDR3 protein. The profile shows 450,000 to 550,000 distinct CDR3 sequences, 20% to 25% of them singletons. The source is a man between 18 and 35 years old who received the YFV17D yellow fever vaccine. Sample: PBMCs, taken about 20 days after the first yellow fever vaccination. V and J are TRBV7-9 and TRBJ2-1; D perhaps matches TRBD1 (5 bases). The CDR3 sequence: CASSHPAGIYNEQFF. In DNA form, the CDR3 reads TGTGCCAGCAGCCACCCGGCAGGGATCTACAATGAGCAGTTCTTC. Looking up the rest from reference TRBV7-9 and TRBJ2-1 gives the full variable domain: DTGVSQNPRHKITKRGQNVTFRCDPISEHNRLYWYRQTLGQGPEFLTYFQNEAQLEKSRLLSDRFSAERPKGSFSTLEIQRTEQGDSAMYLCASSHPAGIYNEQFFGPGTRLTVL.